This TCR beta chain was captured by sequencing in a study of shared clonotypes between healthy human individuals. Between the trimmed V and J ends, which lost 4 bases and 0 bases, there was a span of 19 bases. This CDR3 region has 18 residues. Looked up from germline, CDR1 is SGHTA and CDR2 is FQGNSA. An even split of each subset's genomic DNA across several immunoSEQ plates was performed. Profiled with immunoSEQ multiplex PCR; TCRdb holds only in-frame clones, not every one. The repertoire holds about 710,000 clones, around 73% seen once, with 1.5% to 2% in the top ten. The sequence was collected from a woman in her twenties or thirties in good health. The genes are TRBV7-2 and TRBJ1-5; D is perhaps TRBD1 (5 bases). The specimen sequenced was memory CD4+ T cells sorted from blood. Subset in this sample: CD45RA-negative fraction. This CDR3 is CASSSPASVGDSNQPQHF. The CDR3 coding sequence is TGTGCCAGCAGCTCACCCGCAAGCGTGGGGGATAGCAATCAGCCCCAGCATTTT.